This T cell receptor beta chain derives from a study of CD4 and CD8 cells across lung adenocarcinoma regions. TCRdb reprocessed the PCR reads via MiXCR and lists one record per CDR3 protein. The sample holds roughly 20,000 distinct CDR3 sequences, around half seen once. Trimming removed 7 bases at V and 2 bases at J, with 8 bases between. This CDR3 has 12 amino acids. Samples came from patients with localized non-small cell lung adenocarcinoma. This receptor was obtained from a female donor with lung adenocarcinoma. The CD4 and CD8 labels of this study may be unreliable. Sequences were obtained from CD8+ T cells from the center of a lung tumor. The rearrangement uses TRBV12-3 or TRBV12-4 and TRBJ1-2; no clear D. For the CDR3, the DNA is TGTGCCAGCACTTCCCTAAACTATGGCTACACCTTC. This encodes CASTSLNYGYTF.